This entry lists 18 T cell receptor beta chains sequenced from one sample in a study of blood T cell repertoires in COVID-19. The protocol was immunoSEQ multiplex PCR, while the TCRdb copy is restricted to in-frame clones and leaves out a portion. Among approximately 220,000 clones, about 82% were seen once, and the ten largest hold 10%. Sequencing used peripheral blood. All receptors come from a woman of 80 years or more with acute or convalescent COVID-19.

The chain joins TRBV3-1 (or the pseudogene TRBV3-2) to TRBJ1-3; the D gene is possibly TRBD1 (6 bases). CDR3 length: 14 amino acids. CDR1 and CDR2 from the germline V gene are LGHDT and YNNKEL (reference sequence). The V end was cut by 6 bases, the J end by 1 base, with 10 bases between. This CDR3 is CASSTTGSGNTIYF. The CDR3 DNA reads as TGTGCCAGCAGTACAACAGGGTCTGGAAACACCATATATTTT.

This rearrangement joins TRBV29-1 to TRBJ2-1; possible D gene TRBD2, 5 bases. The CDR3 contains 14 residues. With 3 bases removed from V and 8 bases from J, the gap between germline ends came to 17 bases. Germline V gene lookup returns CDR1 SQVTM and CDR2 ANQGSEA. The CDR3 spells CSVDPKGLSDEQFF. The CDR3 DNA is TGCAGCGTTGACCCAAAAGGACTCTCGGATGAGCAGTTCTTC.

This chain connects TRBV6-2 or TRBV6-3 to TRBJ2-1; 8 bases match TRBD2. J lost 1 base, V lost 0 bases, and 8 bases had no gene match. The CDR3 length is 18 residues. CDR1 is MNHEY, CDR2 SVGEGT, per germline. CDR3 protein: CASSYSTGGLGSYNEQFF. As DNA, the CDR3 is TGTGCCAGCAGTTACTCTACGGGGGGGCTGGGGTCCTACAATGAGCAGTTCTTC.

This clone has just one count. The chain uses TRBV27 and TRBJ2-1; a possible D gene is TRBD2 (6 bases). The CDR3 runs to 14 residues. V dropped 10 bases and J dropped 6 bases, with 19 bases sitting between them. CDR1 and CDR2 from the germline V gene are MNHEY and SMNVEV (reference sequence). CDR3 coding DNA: TGTGCCACCGCGGAGGGCCTCTGGGGCAATGAGCAGTTCTTC. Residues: CATAEGLWGNEQFF.

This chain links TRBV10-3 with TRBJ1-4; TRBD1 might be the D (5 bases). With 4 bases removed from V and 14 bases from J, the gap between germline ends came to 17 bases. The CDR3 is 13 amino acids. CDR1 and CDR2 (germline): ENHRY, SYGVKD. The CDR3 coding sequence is TGTGCCATCAGTGCGGGGACTTATGGAGGGCTGTTTTTT. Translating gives CAISAGTYGGLFF.

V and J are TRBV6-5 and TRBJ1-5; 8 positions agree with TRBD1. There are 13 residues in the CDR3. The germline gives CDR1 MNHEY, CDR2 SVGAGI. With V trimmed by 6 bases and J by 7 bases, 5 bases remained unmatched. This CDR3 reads CASRGQAGQPQHF. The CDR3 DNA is TGTGCCAGCAGGGGACAGGCTGGGCAGCCCCAGCATTTT.

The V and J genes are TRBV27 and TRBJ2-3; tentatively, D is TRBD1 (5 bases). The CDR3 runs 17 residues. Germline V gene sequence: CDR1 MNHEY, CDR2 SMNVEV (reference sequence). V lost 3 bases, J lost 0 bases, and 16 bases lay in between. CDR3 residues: CASSLGLTRTSTDTQYF. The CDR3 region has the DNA TGTGCCAGCAGTTTGGGGCTAACCAGAACTAGCACAGATACGCAGTATTTT.

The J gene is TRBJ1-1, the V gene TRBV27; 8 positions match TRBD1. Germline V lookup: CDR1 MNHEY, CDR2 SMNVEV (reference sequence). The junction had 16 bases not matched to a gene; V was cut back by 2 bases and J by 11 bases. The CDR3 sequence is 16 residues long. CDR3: CASSLRPVSGQGNAFF. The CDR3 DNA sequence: TGTGCCAGCAGTTTACGGCCTGTTTCCGGACAGGGCAATGCTTTCTTT.

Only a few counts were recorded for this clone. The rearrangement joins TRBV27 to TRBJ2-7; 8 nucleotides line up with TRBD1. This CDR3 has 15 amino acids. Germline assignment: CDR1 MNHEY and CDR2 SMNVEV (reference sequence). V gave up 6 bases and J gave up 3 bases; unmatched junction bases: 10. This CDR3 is CASRQGQAGYYEQYF. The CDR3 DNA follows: TGTGCCAGCAGACAGGGACAGGCCGGATACTACGAGCAGTACTTC.

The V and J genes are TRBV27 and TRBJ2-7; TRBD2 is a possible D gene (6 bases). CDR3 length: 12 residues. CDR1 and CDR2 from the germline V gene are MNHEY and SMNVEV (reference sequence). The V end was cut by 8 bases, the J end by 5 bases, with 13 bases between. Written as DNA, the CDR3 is TGTGCCAGCGGACGGGGGTTTGACGAGCAGTACTTC. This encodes CASGRGFDEQYF.

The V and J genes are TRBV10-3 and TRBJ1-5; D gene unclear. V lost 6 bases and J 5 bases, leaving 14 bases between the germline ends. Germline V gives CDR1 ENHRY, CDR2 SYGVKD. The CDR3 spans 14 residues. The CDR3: CAIRSRDLDQPQHF. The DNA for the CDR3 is TGTGCCATCAGGTCTCGGGATTTGGATCAGCCCCAGCATTTT.

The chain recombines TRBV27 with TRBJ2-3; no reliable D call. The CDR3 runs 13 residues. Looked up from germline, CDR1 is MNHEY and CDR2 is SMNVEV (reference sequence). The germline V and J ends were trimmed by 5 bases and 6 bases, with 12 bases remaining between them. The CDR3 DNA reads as TGTGCCAGCAGTGGCCTCTCCGGGGATACGCAGTATTTT. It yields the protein CASSGLSGDTQYF.

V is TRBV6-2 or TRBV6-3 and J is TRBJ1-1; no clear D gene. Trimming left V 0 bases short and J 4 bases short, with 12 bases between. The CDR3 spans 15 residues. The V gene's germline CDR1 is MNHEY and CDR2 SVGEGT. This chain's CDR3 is CASSYSAGAGTEAFF. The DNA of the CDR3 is TGTGCCAGCAGTTACTCAGCAGGTGCTGGCACTGAAGCTTTCTTT.

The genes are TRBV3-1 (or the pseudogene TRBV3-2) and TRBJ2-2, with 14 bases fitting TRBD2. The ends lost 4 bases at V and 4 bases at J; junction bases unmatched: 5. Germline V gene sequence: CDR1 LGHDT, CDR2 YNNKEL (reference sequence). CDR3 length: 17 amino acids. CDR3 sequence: CASSPTSGRGGTGELFF. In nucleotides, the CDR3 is TGTGCCAGCAGCCCGACTAGCGGGAGGGGTGGCACCGGGGAGCTGTTTTTT.

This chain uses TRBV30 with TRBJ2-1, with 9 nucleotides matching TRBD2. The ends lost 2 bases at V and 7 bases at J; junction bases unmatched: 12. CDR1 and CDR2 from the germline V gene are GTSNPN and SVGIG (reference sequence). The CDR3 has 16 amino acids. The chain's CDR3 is CAWSPGEAGGPNEQFF. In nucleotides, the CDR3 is TGTGCCTGGAGTCCGGGAGAGGCGGGAGGGCCAAATGAGCAGTTCTTC.

DNA for the CDR3: TGTGCCAGCAGCCAATTCGACAGAAGGGGGACGCAGTATTTT. Translation gives CASSQFDRRGTQYF. The chain uses TRBV14 and TRBJ2-3; D is possibly TRBD1 (6 bases). V was cut by 2 bases and J by 9 bases, with 15 bases left in between. CDR3 size: 14 residues. Germline CDR1 is SGHDN and CDR2 is FVKESK. The full variable domain, with the rest looked up from reference TRBV14 and TRBJ2-3, is EAGVTQFPSHSVIEKGQTVTLRCDPISGHDNLYWYRRVMGKEIKFLLHFVKESKQDESGMPNNRFLAERTGGTYSTLKVQPAELEDSGVYFCASSQFDRRGTQYFGPGTRLTVL.

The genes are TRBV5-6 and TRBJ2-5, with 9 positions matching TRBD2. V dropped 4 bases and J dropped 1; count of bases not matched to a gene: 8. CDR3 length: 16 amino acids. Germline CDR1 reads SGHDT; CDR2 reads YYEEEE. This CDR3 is CASSIRLAVGQETQYF. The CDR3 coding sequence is TGTGCCAGCAGCATAAGACTAGCGGTGGGCCAAGAGACCCAGTACTTC. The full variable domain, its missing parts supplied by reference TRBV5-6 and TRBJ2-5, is DAGVTQSPTHLIKTRGQQVTLRCSPKSGHDTVSWYQQALGQGPQFIFQYYEEEERQRGNFPDRFSGHQFPNYSSELNVNALLLGDSALYLCASSIRLAVGQETQYFGPGTRLLVL.

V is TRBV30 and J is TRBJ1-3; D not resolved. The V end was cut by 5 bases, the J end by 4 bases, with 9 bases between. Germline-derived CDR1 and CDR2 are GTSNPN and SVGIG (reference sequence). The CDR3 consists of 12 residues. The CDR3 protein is CAWGPRGNTIYF. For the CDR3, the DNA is TGTGCCTGGGGACCCAGAGGAAACACCATATATTTT.